This T cell receptor (beta chain) originates from a study of blood T cells in healthy people across ages. Study-wide findings and caveats: Investigators treated diversity estimates from one million T cells as underestimates.

V was shortened by 6 bases and J by 5 bases, with 13 bases between the two germline ends. Germline V gene data show CDR1 as SQVTM and CDR2 as ANQGSEA. The CDR3 has 12 amino acids. Comments on this clonotype: Its antigen is not known.

The second PCR ran roughly 7 to 11 cycles with a sample-barcoded 5' primer and J-beta primers. One entry per CDR3 protein, called by TCRdb with MiXCR from the 5' RACE reads. The sample holds about 510,000 distinct CDR3 sequences, over 25% seen once. The sample was also reused in another study, on T cells of mothers and their children. As that report states: Three healthy Caucasian mothers and their six children were the donors. Detection yielded no persistent microchimeric T cell clones.

Sequences were obtained from blood. V usage is TRBV29-1 and J usage is TRBJ2-5; TRBD2 is a possible D gene (5 bases). The sequence was obtained from a boy aged 2 to 10 in good health. For the CDR3, the DNA is TGCAGCGTGAACGGGATGTCGGAGACCCAGTACTTC. It specifies CSVNGMSETQYF.